Listed here are 18 T cell receptor beta chains from one sample, sequenced in a study of cytomegalovirus exposure and HLA in healthy donors. Assay used: immunoSEQ multiplex PCR; TCRdb lists only in-frame clones, some missing. The table records tens of thousands of clones, around 95% of them present only once. The sample comprised PBMCs. Source of these receptors: a man younger than 35 in good health and CMV-seropositive.

The rearrangement joins TRBV5-6 to TRBJ2-7, with D possibly TRBD1 on 6 matching bases. With 10 bases removed from V and 0 bases from J, the gap between germline ends came to 17 bases. The CDR3 has 14 residues. Looked up from germline, CDR1 is SGHDT and CDR2 is YYEEEE. CDR3 loop: CAGASSGDSYEQYF. CDR3 nucleotides: TGTGCCGGGGCCTCCTCAGGGGACTCCTACGAGCAGTACTTC.

This clone occurred once. This specimen includes other DNA sequences encoding the same CDR3. V is TRBV9 and J is TRBJ1-3; a possible D gene is TRBD1 (5 bases). The CDR3 has 14 amino acids. Germline V gene lookup returns CDR1 SGDLS and CDR2 YYNGEE. The V gene lost 0 bases and the J gene lost 2 bases, with 6 bases spanning the gap. The CDR3 nucleotides read TGTGCCAGCAGCGTAGGGGGGGCTGGAAACACCATATATTTT. Protein sequence: CASSVGGAGNTIYF.

The chain is built from TRBV7-3 and TRBJ2-1, with TRBD2 matching 10 bases. The CDR3 runs to 15 residues. Germline CDR1 and CDR2: SGHTA and FQGTGA. Unmatched junction bases numbered 6, after V lost 5 bases and J lost 5 bases. The CDR3 DNA is TGTGCCAGCAGCCCGGGACTAGCGTCACACAATGAGCAGTTCTTC. As protein: CASSPGLASHNEQFF.

The rearrangement links TRBV7-2 to TRBJ1-3, with no clear D. Germline loops: CDR1 SGHTA, CDR2 FQGNSA. The CDR3 is 12 amino acids. V lost 1 base and J 6 bases, leaving 4 bases between the germline ends. CDR3 region: CASSLVANTIYF. In DNA form, the CDR3 reads TGTGCCAGCAGCTTAGTGGCAAACACCATATATTTT.

The CDR3 DNA reads as TGTGCCAGCAGCACCCGGACAGGGGGTGGGGAGACCCAGTACTTC. Translating it yields CASSTRTGGGETQYF. The rearrangement uses TRBV5-4 and TRBJ2-5; 10 bases are shared with TRBD1. The CDR3 is 15 residues long. CDR1 is SGHNT and CDR2 is YYREEE in the germline V gene (reference sequence). Germline trimming cut 4 bases from V and 5 bases from J; bases unmatched to any gene: 8. Complete variable domain (other parts from reference TRBV5-4 and TRBJ2-5): ETGVTQSPTHLIKTRGQQVTLRCSSQSGHNTVSWYQQALGQGPQFIFQYYREEENGRGNFPPRFSGLQFPNYSSELNVNALELDDSALYLCASSTRTGGGETQYFGPGTRLLVL.

The chain links TRBV10-3 to TRBJ1-2; the match to TRBD1 covers 7 bases. V dropped 6 bases and J dropped 8; count of bases not matched to a gene: 12. CDR3 size: 14 residues. Germline assignment: CDR1 ENHRY and CDR2 SYGVKD. The CDR3 protein is CAIRGDREPAGYTF. CDR3 DNA: TGTGCCATCAGGGGAGACAGGGAGCCAGCGGGCTACACCTTC.

This chain connects TRBV27 to TRBJ2-7; 8 nucleotides agree with TRBD2. Unmatched junction bases numbered 13, after V lost 1 base and J lost 2 bases. The CDR3 extends over 18 amino acids. The V gene's germline CDR1 is MNHEY and CDR2 SMNVEV (reference sequence). The CDR3 nucleotides read TGTGCCAGCAGTTTATTATACAGCGGGGGACCGCCAACCTACGAGCAGTACTTC. Its translation: CASSLLYSGGPPTYEQYF.

The chain is built from TRBV2 and TRBJ2-5; no clear D gene. The CDR3 has 12 amino acids. CDR1 is SNHLY and CDR2 is FYNNEI in the germline V gene. Trimming took 3 bases from V and 5 from J, leaving 7 bases between them. CDR3 bases: TGTGCCAGCAGTGAGATCGGGGAGACCCAGTACTTC. Protein product: CASSEIGETQYF.

The chain links TRBV27 to TRBJ2-3; the match to TRBD2 covers 7 bases. V shed 5 bases and J 4 bases; nucleotides not matched to a gene: 12. In germline, CDR1 is MNHEY, CDR2 SMNVEV (reference sequence). The CDR3 is 16 amino acids. The CDR3 reads CASSESRGLVADTQYF. DNA of the CDR3: TGTGCCAGCAGTGAAAGTAGAGGACTAGTTGCAGATACGCAGTATTTT.

CDR3 in DNA: TGCGCCAGCAGCTTGGTTGGACAGAATGAAAAACTGTTTTTT. Amino acids: CASSLVGQNEKLFF. V gene TRBV5-1 combines with J gene TRBJ1-4, with D possibly matching TRBD1 (6 bases). The germline V gene has CDR1 SGHRS and CDR2 YFSETQ. V lost 0 bases to trimming and J lost 5 bases, with 8 bases between them. This CDR3 region has 14 residues.

The rearrangement links TRBV5-6 to TRBJ2-7; 7 positions match TRBD1. This CDR3 has 13 amino acids. Trimming cost V 4 bases and J 7 bases; bases outside gene matches: 8. CDR1 and CDR2 (germline): SGHDT, YYEEEE. The CDR3, as DNA: TGTGCCAGCAGCCACGGGACAGTGAGGGAGCAGTACTTC. It yields the protein CASSHGTVREQYF.

V usage is TRBV11-3 and J usage is TRBJ2-7; TRBD2 aligns across 9 bases. CDR3 length: 13 residues. Germline CDR1 reads SGHNT; CDR2 reads YENEEA. The trim removed 5 bases at V and 3 bases at J, leaving 2 bases unmatched. CDR3 sequence reads: CASSLSGGYEQYF. The CDR3 nucleotides are TGTGCCAGCAGCCTTAGCGGGGGCTACGAGCAGTACTTC.

The chain recombines TRBV4-1 with TRBJ2-3; 10 bases map to TRBD2. V lost 0 bases, J lost 2 bases, and 8 bases stayed unmatched. This CDR3 has 18 amino acids. Germline assignment: CDR1 MGHRA and CDR2 YSYEKL. CDR3 region: CASSQDRYSGGTTDTQYF. Here the CDR3 DNA reads TGCGCCAGCAGCCAAGATCGGTATAGCGGGGGGACCACAGATACGCAGTATTTT.

This chain uses TRBV11-3 with TRBJ2-5, with 9 bases that match TRBD1. This CDR3 is 16 amino acids long. Germline V gene lookup returns CDR1 SGHNT and CDR2 YENEEA. Unmatched junction bases numbered 11, after V lost 4 bases and J lost 5 bases. The CDR3 DNA sequence: TGTGCCAGCAGCTCACGGACAGGGGCGAAAAGGGAGACCCAGTACTTC. Protein: CASSSRTGAKRETQYF. The complete variable domain, with remaining parts taken from reference TRBV11-3 and TRBJ2-5, reads EAGVVQSPRYKIIEKKQPVAFWCNPISGHNTLYWYLQNLGQGPELLIRYENEEAVDDSQLPKDRFSAERLKGVDSTLKIQPAELGDSAVYLCASSSRTGAKRETQYFGPGTRLLVL.

The chain links TRBV7-9 to TRBJ2-7, with D maybe TRBD2 (5 bases). The CDR3 runs to 14 residues. The ends were cut back, 4 bases at V and 2 bases at J, with 12 bases in the middle. From germline, CDR1 is SEHNR and CDR2 FQNEAQ (reference sequence). DNA of the CDR3: TGTGCCAGCAGCTCGTCTCTAGCCACCTACGAGCAGTACTTC. As protein: CASSSSLATYEQYF.

This clone appeared once. This chain links TRBV4-1 with TRBJ1-2, with 9 bases lining up with TRBD1. The CDR3 has 15 residues. Per the germline V gene, CDR1 is MGHRA and CDR2 is YSYEKL. With V trimmed by 5 bases and J by 11 bases, 15 bases remained unmatched. The CDR3 coding sequence is TGCGCCAGCAGCGACCGGGACAGGGATCTTATTGGATACACCTTC. Amino acid sequence: CASSDRDRDLIGYTF.

The chain combines TRBV2 with TRBJ2-2; D may be TRBD1 (6 bases). The CDR3 extends over 14 amino acids. In germline, CDR1 is SNHLY, CDR2 FYNNEI. CDR3 sequence (DNA): TGTGGTCTGAGGGACACCTCGAACACCGGGGAGCTGTTTTTT. Residues: CGLRDTSNTGELFF.

The chain has TRBV6-5 and TRBJ1-1; D remains ambiguous. This CDR3 comprises 14 residues. Germline values: CDR1 MNHEY, CDR2 SVGAGI. V lost 0 bases and J 4 bases, leaving 9 bases between the germline ends. CDR3 region: CASSYSPGGTEAFF. CDR3 bases: TGTGCCAGCAGTTACTCGCCGGGTGGCACTGAAGCTTTCTTT.